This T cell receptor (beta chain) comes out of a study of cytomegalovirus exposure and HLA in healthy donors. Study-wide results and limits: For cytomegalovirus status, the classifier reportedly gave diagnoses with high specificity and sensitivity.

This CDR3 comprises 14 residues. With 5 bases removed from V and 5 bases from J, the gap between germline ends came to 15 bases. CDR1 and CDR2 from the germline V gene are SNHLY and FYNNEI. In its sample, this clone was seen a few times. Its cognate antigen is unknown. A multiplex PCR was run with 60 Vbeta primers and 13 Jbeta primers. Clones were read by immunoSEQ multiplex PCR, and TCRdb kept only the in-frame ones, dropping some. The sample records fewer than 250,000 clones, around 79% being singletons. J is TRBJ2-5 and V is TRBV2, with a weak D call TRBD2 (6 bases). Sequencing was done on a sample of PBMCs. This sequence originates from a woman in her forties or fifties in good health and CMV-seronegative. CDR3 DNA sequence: TGTGCCAGCAGTCCGCGACTAGGGCAGGAGACCCAGTACTTC. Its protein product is CASSPRLGQETQYF.